These T cell receptor beta chains were read from a single sample in a study of T cell responses to AZD1222 COVID-19 vaccine. Some clones are missing from TCRdb's copy, which holds only in-frame ones; the method was immunoSEQ multiplex PCR. The sample carries about 110,000 clones, approximately 91% recorded once. Sequences were derived from peripheral blood, sampled on day 0 of MenACWY control vaccination. These receptors were taken from an adult in good health. CDR3s include the opening cysteine and the closing phenylalanine or tryptophan. The D gene is left open where the match is weak. Clone size appears in some rows only: once, few, many, or a class for an expanded clone.

clone_size	v_call	d_call	j_call	cdr3_nt	cdr3_aa
.	TRBV11-2	.	TRBJ2-3	TGTGCCAGCAGCTTAACCGGGGGCCCTTACACAGATACGCAGTATTTT	CASSLTGGPYTDTQYF
.	TRBV11-2	.	TRBJ2-2	TGTGCCAGCAGGAGGGTGGGGGGCCCTGCCAACACCGGGGAGCTGTTTTTT	CASRRVGGPANTGELFF
.	TRBV9	TRBD2	TRBJ2-5	TGTGCCAGCAGCCCGGGACTAGCGGGAGGACAAGAGACCCAGTACTTC	CASSPGLAGGQETQYF
.	TRBV4-3	.	TRBJ1-5	TGCGCCAGCAGCCAAGGGGGTAATGGCAATCAGCCCCAGCATTTT	CASSQGGNGNQPQHF
.	TRBV13	.	TRBJ2-1	TGTGCCAGCAGCTTAGGGGCGGGTCGCTCCTACAATGAGCAGTTCTTC	CASSLGAGRSYNEQFF
.	TRBV7-2	.	TRBJ1-2	TGTGCCAGTTCAACCCCGGCTGGCGGCTACACCTTC	CASSTPAGGYTF
.	TRBV5-6	.	TRBJ2-7	TGTGCCAGCAGCCCCCCCGGGCTCCACTACGAGCAGTACTTC	CASSPPGLHYEQYF
once	TRBV5-4	.	TRBJ2-3	TGTGCCAGCAGCTTGGCCTCTGGGGGCACAGATACGCAGTATTTT	CASSLASGGTDTQYF
.	TRBV27	.	TRBJ1-1	TGTGCCAGCAGAAGGGAGAACACTGAAGCTTTCTTT	CASRRENTEAFF
.	TRBV28	.	TRBJ1-1	TGTGCCAGCATTAGGTCTAATGGGCCCGAAGCTTTCTTT	CASIRSNGPEAFF
.	TRBV3-1/TRBV3-2	.	TRBJ2-6	TGTGCCAGCAGCCTCCGGGCTGGGGCCAACGTCCTGACTTTC	CASSLRAGANVLTF
.	TRBV5-1	TRBD1	TRBJ2-1	TGCGCCAGCTATCTAACAGGGGGCTCTATCAATGAGCAGTTCTTC	CASYLTGGSINEQFF
once	TRBV24-1	.	TRBJ2-5	TGTGCCACCAGTGATTTGGGAACCCAAGAGACCCAGTACTTC	CATSDLGTQETQYF
.	TRBV27	.	TRBJ1-1	TGTGCCAGCCTTGGGGGGAACACTGAAGCTTTCTTT	CASLGGNTEAFF
.	TRBV12-3/TRBV12-4	.	TRBJ2-1	TGTGCCAGCAGTTCCCAAGGTCGTGAGCAGTTCTTC	CASSSQGREQFF
.	TRBV15	.	TRBJ1-2	TGTGCCACCAGCAGAGGTACAGGGAGCTATGGCTACACCTTC	CATSRGTGSYGYTF
.	TRBV7-9	.	TRBJ2-5	TGTGCCAGCAGCTTCCCGCGGGGGACCCAGTACTTC	CASSFPRGTQYF
.	TRBV9	TRBD1	TRBJ1-2	TGTGCCAGCAGCGCAGAGACAGGGGTTTATGGCTACACCTTC	CASSAETGVYGYTF
.	TRBV11-1	TRBD1	TRBJ2-5	TGTGCCAGCAGTCCCTCGGCCAGGGGGCGAGAGACCCAGTACTTC	CASSPSARGRETQYF
.	TRBV5-1	.	TRBJ2-1	TGCGCCAGCAGCTTACTGAAGGGCCGGGGTTACAATGAGCAGTTCTTC	CASSLLKGRGYNEQFF
.	TRBV19	.	TRBJ1-1	TGTGCCAGTAGGGCGTTGGGGGTTTCGCACGAAGCTTTCTTT	CASRALGVSHEAFF
.	TRBV30	.	TRBJ1-5	TGTGCCTGGGATTACTCAACTAGCAATCAGCCCCAGCATTTT	CAWDYSTSNQPQHF
.	TRBV9	TRBD1	TRBJ2-7	TGTGCCAGCTCCGTAGGGGGCCAAGAGGAGCAGTACTTC	CASSVGGQEEQYF